This TCR beta chain was recorded in a study of spatial heterogeneity in lung cancer. About the research overall: Each time, sequencing found more beta-chain sequences than alpha-chain sequences.

The time point was: sample taken at primary tumor resection. TCRdb reanalysed the 5' RACE reads using MiXCR and keeps one entry per CDR3 protein. The sample includes tens of thousands of distinct CDR3 sequences, roughly an eighth seen only once; the top ten take 50% to 70%. Many counts were recorded for this clonotype. The sequence derives from a male donor with early-stage non-small cell lung cancer. This specimen was PBMCs, taken at surgery.

The CDR3 reads CASSLEQGADEQYF. The CDR3 bases are TGTGCCAGCAGTTTGGAACAGGGGGCGGACGAGCAGTACTTC. V gene TRBV28 combines with J gene TRBJ2-7; 9 bases are shared with TRBD1. The length of the CDR3 is 14 residues. Germline trimming cut 3 bases from V and 5 bases from J; bases unmatched to any gene: 5. Germline values: CDR1 MDHEN, CDR2 SYDVKM.